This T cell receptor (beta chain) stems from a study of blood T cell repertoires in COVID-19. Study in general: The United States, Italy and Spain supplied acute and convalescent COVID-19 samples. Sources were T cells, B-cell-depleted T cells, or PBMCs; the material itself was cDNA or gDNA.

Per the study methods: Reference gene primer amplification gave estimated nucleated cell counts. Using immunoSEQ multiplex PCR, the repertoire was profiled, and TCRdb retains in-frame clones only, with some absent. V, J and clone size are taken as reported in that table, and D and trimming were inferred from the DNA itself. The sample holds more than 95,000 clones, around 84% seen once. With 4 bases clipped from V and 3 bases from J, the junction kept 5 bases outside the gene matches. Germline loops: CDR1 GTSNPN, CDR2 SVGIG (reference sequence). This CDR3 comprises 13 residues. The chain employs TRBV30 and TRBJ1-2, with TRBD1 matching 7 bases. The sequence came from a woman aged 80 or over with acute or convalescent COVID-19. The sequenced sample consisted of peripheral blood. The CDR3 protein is CAWKKGGDYGYTF. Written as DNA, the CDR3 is TGTGCCTGGAAAAAAGGGGGCGACTATGGCTACACCTTC.